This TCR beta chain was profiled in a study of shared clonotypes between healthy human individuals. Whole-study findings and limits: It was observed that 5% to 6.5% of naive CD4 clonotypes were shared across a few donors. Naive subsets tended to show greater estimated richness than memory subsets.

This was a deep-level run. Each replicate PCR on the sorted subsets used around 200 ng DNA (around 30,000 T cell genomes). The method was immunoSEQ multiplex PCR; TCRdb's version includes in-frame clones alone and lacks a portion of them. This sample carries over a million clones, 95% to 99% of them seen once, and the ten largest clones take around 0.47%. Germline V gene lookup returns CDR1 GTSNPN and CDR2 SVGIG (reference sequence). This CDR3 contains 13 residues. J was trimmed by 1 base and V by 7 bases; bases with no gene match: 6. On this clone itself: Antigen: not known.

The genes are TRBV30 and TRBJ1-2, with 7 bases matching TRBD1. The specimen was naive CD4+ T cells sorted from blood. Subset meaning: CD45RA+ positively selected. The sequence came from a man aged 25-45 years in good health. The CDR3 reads CALTRDSNYGYTF. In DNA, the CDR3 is TGTGCCTTAACTCGGGACAGTAACTATGGCTACACCTTC.